This entry is about one T cell receptor beta chain. Its antigen is as yet unknown. The sample comes from a study of cytomegalovirus exposure and HLA in healthy donors. Study observations and caveats: Confirmation in vitro established that a few CMV-associated chains were specific for CMV antigens. Reportedly, HLA-A and HLA-B alleles of most subjects were accurately predicted from TCR beta.

The ends lost 5 bases at V and 6 bases at J; junction bases unmatched: 4. The germline gives CDR1 SEHNR, CDR2 FQNEAQ (reference sequence). The CDR3 length is 13 residues. 60 Vbeta and 13 Jbeta primers were used in PCR. The repertoire was sequenced with immunoSEQ multiplex PCR; TCRdb's copy has only in-frame clones and lacks some. The data show fewer than 110,000 clones, approximately 80% seen once. The material sequenced was PBMCs. This sequence was found in a male donor in good health and CMV-seronegative. The rearrangement links TRBV7-9 to TRBJ1-5; 7 bases agree with TRBD1. The CDR3 coding sequence is TGTGCCAGCAGCGAAGGGGGCTCTCAGCCCCAGCATTTT. Its translation: CASSEGGSQPQHF. The variable domain in full, with the rest retrieved from reference TRBV7-9 and TRBJ1-5, is DTGVSQNPRHKITKRGQNVTFRCDPISEHNRLYWYRQTLGQGPEFLTYFQNEAQLEKSRLLSDRFSAERPKGSFSTLEIQRTEQGDSAMYLCASSEGGSQPQHFGDGTRLSIL.